The 11 T cell receptor beta chains reported below all come from one sample, sequenced in a study of T cells in Graves' hyperthyroidism and ophthalmopathy. Template material for amplifying TCR beta CDR3 regions consisted of RNA transcripts. A set of HTBI primers served as the primers for a first-round RT-PCR of the TCR CDR3. Via MiXCR, TCRdb re-called the multiplex PCR reads, giving one row per CDR3 protein. The table records roughly 400,000 distinct CDR3 sequences, over 12% of them present only once. The sequenced sample consisted of blood. The receptors originated from a man in his fifties or sixties with Graves' ophthalmopathy.

Many counts were recorded for this clonotype. The CDR3 region is CAWSQGDSGANVLTF. The DNA for the CDR3 is TGTGCCTGGAGTCAGGGCGACTCTGGGGCCAACGTCCTGACTTTC. The genes are TRBV30 and TRBJ2-6; possible D gene TRBD1, 5 bases. This CDR3 is built from 15 residues. CDR1 and CDR2 from the germline V gene are GTSNPN and SVGIG (reference sequence). V was clipped by 2 bases and J by 0 bases, with 8 bases between them.

This clonotype occurred many times. The rearrangement joins TRBV30 to TRBJ2-1; no definite D call. Germline V gene lookup returns CDR1 GTSNPN and CDR2 SVGIG (reference sequence). V was pared by 2 bases and J by 9 bases, with 14 bases between. The CDR3 covers 13 residues. The CDR3 nucleotides read TGTGCCTGGAGTTCCCCGGGTAACTCTGAGCAGTTCTTC. As protein: CAWSSPGNSEQFF.

In the case of this clonotype: A much larger clone is a single base away; this may be a read error. V gene TRBV3-1 combines with J gene TRBJ2-2; D unclear. This CDR3 has 15 residues. CDR1 is LGHDT, CDR2 YNNKEL, per germline (reference sequence). The CDR3 DNA follows: TGTGCCGGCAGCCGCCGCTGGGGAAACACCGGGGAGCTGTTTTTT. Amino acids: CAGSRRWGNTGELFF.

This clonotype was recorded many times. This rearrangement joins TRBV5-1 to TRBJ2-2; 9 bases fit TRBD2. V shed 4 bases and J 7 bases; nucleotides not matched to a gene: 8. Germline loops: CDR1 SGHRS, CDR2 YFSETQ. The CDR3 totals 15 residues. The CDR3 DNA reads as TGCGCCAGCAGCACGGGACTAGCCGGGGTCGGGGAGCTGTTTTTT. Translation: CASSTGLAGVGELFF.

The gene calls are TRBV9 and TRBJ1-1, with a weak D call TRBD1 (5 bases). Trimming cost V 3 bases and J 1 base, with 10 bases left between them. Germline CDR1 reads SGDLS; CDR2 reads YYNGEE. The CDR3 extends over 14 amino acids. The DNA for the CDR3 is TGTGCCAGCAGCGCAGGGTCGACGAACACTGAAGCTTTCTTT. It specifies CASSAGSTNTEAFF. The full variable domain, in which reference TRBV9 and TRBJ1-1 provide the parts outside the CDR3, is DSGVTQTPKHLITATGQRVTLRCSPRSGDLSVYWYQQSLDQGLQFLIQYYNGEERAKGNILERFSAQQFPDLHSELNLSSLELGDSALYFCASSAGSTNTEAFFGQGTRLTVV.

This clonotype has more than one count but fewer than ten. The CDR3 nucleotides read TGTGCCACAGACCTACGACAGGGTCTCAACAATGAGCAGTTCTTC. Its protein is CATDLRQGLNNEQFF. This chain connects TRBV10-3 to TRBJ2-1, with 7 bases fitting TRBD1. With 10 bases clipped from V and 5 bases from J, the junction kept 14 bases outside the gene matches. CDR1 is ENHRY and CDR2 is SYGVKD in the germline V gene. The CDR3 is 15 residues long.

This clonotype has a count of ten or more. The chain employs TRBV5-1 and TRBJ2-7; D remains ambiguous. Trimming pared 1 base from V and 0 bases from J, leaving 11 bases between. This CDR3 comprises 15 residues. Germline CDR1 reads SGHRS; CDR2 reads YFSETQ. As DNA, the CDR3 is TGCGCCAGCAGCTTGATAGGTGGAAGCTCCTACGAGCAGTACTTC. Translation gives CASSLIGGSSYEQYF.

This clonotype was seen repeatedly, ten times or more. The chain is built from TRBV20-1 and TRBJ2-7, with D hard to call. The germline V gene has CDR1 DFQATT and CDR2 SNEGSKA (reference sequence). Trimming shortened V by 2 bases and J by 5 bases, and 10 bases separated the two germline ends. CDR3 length: 12 residues. In DNA, the CDR3 is TGCAGTGCTAGAAGTGTCCGCAACGAGCAGTACTTC. Translating it yields CSARSVRNEQYF.

This clonotype was seen repeatedly, ten times or more. The rearrangement links TRBV29-1 to TRBJ2-7, with D tentatively TRBD1 (6 bases). The germline V gene encodes CDR1 SQVTM and CDR2 ANQGSEA. Trimming removed 4 bases from V and 1 base from J, with 14 bases in between. This CDR3 is 14 amino acids long. The CDR3 protein is CSVALLDRSYEQYF. CDR3 nucleotide sequence: TGCAGCGTTGCCCTACTGGACAGATCCTACGAGCAGTACTTC.

This clonotype has a handful of counts. The chain has TRBV19 and TRBJ2-1, with D possibly matching TRBD1 (6 bases). This CDR3 comprises 15 residues. V was pared by 10 bases and J by 1 base, with 17 bases between. Looked up from germline, CDR1 is LNHDA and CDR2 is SQIVND (reference sequence). The chain's CDR3 is CATQRGSLSYNEQFF. The CDR3 DNA is TGTGCCACACAGAGGGGGAGTCTGTCCTACAATGAGCAGTTCTTC.

This clonotype was detected ten times or more. The rearrangement uses TRBV11-3 and TRBJ2-5; maybe TRBD2 (6 bases). The CDR3 totals 16 residues. V was shortened by 5 bases and J by 2 bases, with 18 bases between the two germline ends. CDR1 and CDR2 (germline): SGHNT, YENEEA. The CDR3 DNA reads TGTGCCAGCAGCCTCTCCGGTGGTAGCGGACAAGAGACCCAGTACTTC. Its protein is CASSLSGGSGQETQYF.